The clone carrying this TCR beta chain was seen only a few times. No antigen is known for it. The authors reverse transcribed all of the isolated RNA, so sequencing captured expressed TCRB transcripts. Clones were read by immunoSEQ multiplex PCR, and TCRdb kept only the in-frame ones, dropping some. The profile shows about 160,000 clones, around 63% of them singletons. Sorted CD4+ subsets: naive, central memory, regulatory, stem cell-like memory (CD45RO/CCR7/CD25/CD127/CD95/CD27 panel). Purity of each sorted population was above 98%. This record comes from a study of beta chain features in type 1 diabetes. This CDR3 spans 14 amino acids. Germline values: CDR1 ENHRY, CDR2 SYGVKD. V was pared by 2 bases and J by 0 bases, with 5 bases between. Study findings and constraints: Healthy donors had naive, central memory and Treg TCRB repertoires that appeared less similar than those seen among patients. Moderate yet significant TCRB CDR3 shortening was seen in Type 1 diabetes patients in all four CD4+ subsets.

The sequenced material came from naive CD4+ T cells from blood. The receptor comes from a man aged 25-45 years with type 1 diabetes. V is TRBV10-3 and J is TRBJ2-1; a possible D gene is TRBD2 (5 bases). DNA for the CDR3: TGTGCCATCAGTGAGGGACTCTCCTACAATGAGCAGTTCTTC. Translation gives CAISEGLSYNEQFF.